This T cell receptor beta chain was sequenced for a study of T-cell memory formation after mild COVID-19. Study-wide background: Largely, the TCR clusters proved donor specific.

This CDR3 has 16 amino acids. Germline V gene data show CDR1 as SNHLY and CDR2 as FYNNEI. The V and J ends lost 6 bases and 4 bases, in that order; junction bases with no gene match: 10. 5'RACE with constant-segment primers yielded barcoded, UMI-tagged TCR alpha and TCR beta cDNA libraries. From the 5' RACE reads, TCRdb called clonotypes with MiXCR, one entry per CDR3 protein. The sample shows hundreds of thousands of distinct CDR3 sequences, around 15% of them seen only once. Findings and caveats of the study: Confirmation was lacking for SARS-CoV-2 specificity of second-wave clones that peaked on day 37. Clones that shrank (day 15 to 85) were balanced CD4/CD8, whereas later expanders leaned CD4+.

A remark on this clonotype: Its cognate antigen is unknown.

Sequences were obtained from PBMCs or a T cell subset sorted from them (not recorded which). The chain carries TRBV2 and TRBJ1-5; 9 bases match TRBD1. The origin of this receptor is an adult woman who had mild COVID-19 (a few samples of this study predate the infection). Cell type and time point are not known. CDR3 protein: CASRWGPGTGNQPQHF. CDR3 DNA sequence: TGTGCCAGCAGATGGGGGCCCGGGACAGGGAATCAGCCCCAGCATTTT.